The clone carrying this T cell receptor beta chain has just one count. These data come from a study of shared clonotypes between healthy human individuals. Deep was the level used in running the assay. TCRdb keeps only in-frame clones here, not all; method: immunoSEQ multiplex PCR. This sample has some 530,000 clones, with more than 65% found just once. The CDR3 runs to 15 residues. Germline V lookup: CDR1 SGHAT, CDR2 FQNNGV. V was clipped by 6 bases and J by 0 bases, with 14 bases between them. The rearrangement joins TRBV11-2 to TRBJ1-1; D is perhaps TRBD1 (5 bases). The sequence derives from a woman between 40 and 55 years old in good health. Some clones in this sample may be carry-over from other donors' samples. Sequencing input: PBMCs. The DNA of the CDR3 is TGTGCCAGCAGGAGACGGGGGTCGTTGAACACTGAAGCTTTCTTT. Protein sequence: CASRRRGSLNTEAFF.